This passage covers 8 T cell receptor beta chains from one sample sequenced in a study of blood T cells in healthy people across ages. A J-beta primer mix and a sample-barcoded 5' primer were used in a second PCR of roughly 7 to 12 cycles. MiXCR was run by TCRdb on the 5' RACE reads, yielding one entry per CDR3 protein. The data hold 600,000 or so distinct CDR3 sequences, with less than 35% observed a single time. The sample comprised blood. These receptors were obtained from a woman aged 80 or over in good health.

V usage is TRBV5-1 and J usage is TRBJ2-1, with 8 bases aligning to TRBD1. The CDR3 contains 15 residues. Germline V lookup: CDR1 SGHRS, CDR2 YFSETQ. V lost 0 bases and J lost 7; bases outside the gene matches: 6. CDR3 DNA: TGCGCCAGCAGCTTGGCCCCAGGGGGCATTAATGAGCAGTTCTTC. Its translation: CASSLAPGGINEQFF.

There are many counts of this clonotype. This chain links TRBV9 with TRBJ2-7; 7 bases map to TRBD2. Losses at the gene ends were 0 bases for V and 3 bases for J; bases not matched to a gene: 6. The CDR3 is 15 amino acids. Germline-derived CDR1 and CDR2 are SGDLS and YYNGEE. In nucleotides, the CDR3 is TGTGCCAGCAGCGTAGGAATAGCGGGCCACTACGAGCAGTACTTC. Protein sequence: CASSVGIAGHYEQYF.

V usage is TRBV6-5 and J usage is TRBJ2-2; possibly TRBD2 for D (5 bases). Germline CDR1 is MNHEY and CDR2 is SVGAGI. The CDR3 extends over 12 amino acids. Trimming took off 6 bases at V and 7 bases at J, with 9 bases between the two ends. The DNA for the CDR3 is TGTGCCAGCAGGGACGGGGTCGGGGAGCTGTTTTTT. Encoded protein: CASRDGVGELFF.

This clonotype was counted many times. V and J are TRBV5-5 and TRBJ2-7, with a tentative D call TRBD2 (5 bases). The J call is doubtful: the DNA matches TRBJ2-5 better. The CDR3 length is 15 residues. CDR1 and CDR2 (germline): SGHKS, YYEKEE (reference sequence). As DNA, the CDR3 is TGTGCCAGCAGCCAGGACTTAAGTTTCGAGGGGACCCAGTACTTC. It specifies CASSQDLSFEGTQYF.

This clonotype was observed a few times. The chain combines TRBV28 with TRBJ2-3; D possibly corresponds to TRBD1 (5 bases). Germline V gene data show CDR1 as MDHEN and CDR2 as SYDVKM. The CDR3 sequence is 15 residues long. The germline V and J ends were trimmed by 7 bases and 1 base, with 15 bases remaining between them. The DNA for the CDR3 is TGTGCCAGCACCCCTGACAGAGACGGCACAGATACGCAGTATTTT. This encodes CASTPDRDGTDTQYF.

This clonotype was observed a handful of times. The genes are TRBV6-1 and TRBJ1-1; D is ambiguous. This CDR3 spans 14 amino acids. Germline-derived CDR1 and CDR2 are MNHNS and SASEGT. Trimming left V 1 base short and J 4 bases short, with 10 bases between. The CDR3 nucleotides are TGTGCCAGCAGTGAAGGGGGAGAGGGCACTGAAGCTTTCTTT. This sequence encodes CASSEGGEGTEAFF.

Many counts were recorded for this clonotype. The chain carries TRBV7-2 and TRBJ2-1, with 8 bases matching TRBD1. CDR1 and CDR2 (germline): SGHTA, FQGNSA. With V trimmed by 5 bases and J by 9 bases, 6 bases remained unmatched. The CDR3 covers 13 residues. The CDR3 region has the DNA TGTGCCAGCAGCCCACAGGGGGTGGGTGAGCAGTTCTTC. It translates to CASSPQGVGEQFF.

The chain has TRBV20-1 and TRBJ2-1; 11 nucleotides match TRBD1. V shed 4 bases and J 6 bases; nucleotides not matched to a gene: 5. Germline V gives CDR1 DFQATT, CDR2 SNEGSKA (reference sequence). The CDR3 runs 14 residues. CDR3 loop: CSATRDRGVNEQFF. The CDR3 DNA is TGCAGTGCTACGCGGGACAGGGGGGTCAATGAGCAGTTCTTC.